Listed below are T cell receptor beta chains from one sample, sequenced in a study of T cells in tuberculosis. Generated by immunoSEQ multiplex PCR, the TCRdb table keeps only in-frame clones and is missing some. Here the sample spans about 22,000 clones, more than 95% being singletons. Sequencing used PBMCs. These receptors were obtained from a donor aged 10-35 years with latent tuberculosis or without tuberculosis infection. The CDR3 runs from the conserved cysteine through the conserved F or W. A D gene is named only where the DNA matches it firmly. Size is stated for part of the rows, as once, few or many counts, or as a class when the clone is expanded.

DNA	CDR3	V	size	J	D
TGTGCCAGCAGCTTGGCCACAGGGTTCGGCATTTATGAGCAGTTCTTC	CASSLATGFGIYEQFF	TRBV5-4	-	TRBJ2-1	-
TGTGCCAGTGGGACAGGCCCGAAAGAGACCCAGTACTTC	CASGTGPKETQYF	TRBV5-6	once	TRBJ2-5	TRBD1
TGTGCCAGCAGCCCCCGTAGCGATCTAGCGAGCTCCTACAATGAGCAGTTCTTC	CASSPRSDLASSYNEQFF	TRBV9	-	TRBJ2-1	-
TGTGCCAGCAGCTTTCGTTCGGATACGCAGTATTTT	CASSFRSDTQYF	TRBV7-9	-	TRBJ2-3	-
TGTGCCAGCTCCGGACAGGGGCTGTACGAGCAGTACTTC	CASSGQGLYEQYF	TRBV18	-	TRBJ2-7	TRBD1
TGTGCCAGCAGTTACTCGATGGACACGACCAATTCGCCCCTCCACTTT	CASSYSMDTTNSPLHF	TRBV6-5	-	TRBJ1-6	-
TGCGCCAGCAGCCAAGATGTTCCTGTAGACGAGCAGTACTTC	CASSQDVPVDEQYF	TRBV4-1	-	TRBJ2-7	-
TGTGCAGCAGCGGAAACGGGGGGGCCTCGGGAAGATACGCAGTATTTT	CAAAETGGPREDTQYF	TRBV7-9	-	TRBJ2-3	TRBD2
TGCGCCAGCAGCCAATGGCATCGGTCAGGTGGCTACACCTTC	CASSQWHRSGGYTF	TRBV4-1	-	TRBJ1-2	-
TGCGCCAGCAGTGGAGCGCTAGCGGGGGCCGGCACAGATACGCAGTATTTT	CASSGALAGAGTDTQYF	TRBV10-1	-	TRBJ2-3	TRBD2
TGTGCTAGTGGTTCGACAGGGGGCGAATATAGCAATCAGCCCCAGCATTTT	CASGSTGGEYSNQPQHF	TRBV12-5	-	TRBJ1-5	TRBD1
TGTGCCACGATGAGAGGGATAGCAACTAATGAAAAACTGTTTTTT	CATMRGIATNEKLFF	TRBV19	-	TRBJ1-4	-
TGCGCCAGCAGCCCCTCGCGGGTTTCAGGGGGTTCTGGAAACACCATATATTTT	CASSPSRVSGGSGNTIYF	TRBV4-1	-	TRBJ1-3	TRBD1
TGTGCCAGCAGCCTGAGGGTGGGCGGCTACACCTTC	CASSLRVGGYTF	TRBV5-6	-	TRBJ1-2	-